This T cell receptor beta chain is from a study of human T cells and chemical hapten exposure. The wider study: Yields of TCR per sample differed, chiefly owing to small differences in pooled library volume.

The CDR3 is 13 residues long. Trimming stripped 4 bases from V and 2 bases from J, with 9 bases between. The germline CDR1 and CDR2 sequences are MNHEY and SVGEGT. The library attached unique molecular identifiers to individual cDNA molecules. Original processing notes: Counting gave a median of roughly 100,000 TCRs per sample, with values ranging from roughly 20,000 to 750,000. TCRdb ran MiXCR on the RACE reads and lists one entry per CDR3 protein. TCRdb's processing, not the authors' own work, is the source of the V and J calls. Among about 77,000 distinct CDR3 sequences listed, approximately 8.6% were seen once. Findings and limits, study-wide: Unchanged with DPC sensitization were TCRs above 1 in 1000 frequency.

Specified time point: healthy volunteer bleed at 6 weeks. Unfractionated whole blood served as the source for total RNA extraction. A note on this clonotype: Its antigen remains unidentified.

Specimen: whole blood. This TCR was sampled from a female donor in good health. Some clones in this sample may be carry-over from other donors' samples. The chain joins TRBV6-2 or TRBV6-3 to TRBJ2-7; TRBD1 is a possible D gene (7 bases). The CDR3 loop reads CASSSGGTYEQYF. The CDR3 nucleotides read TGTGCCAGCAGTTCAGGGGGGACCTACGAGCAGTACTTC.